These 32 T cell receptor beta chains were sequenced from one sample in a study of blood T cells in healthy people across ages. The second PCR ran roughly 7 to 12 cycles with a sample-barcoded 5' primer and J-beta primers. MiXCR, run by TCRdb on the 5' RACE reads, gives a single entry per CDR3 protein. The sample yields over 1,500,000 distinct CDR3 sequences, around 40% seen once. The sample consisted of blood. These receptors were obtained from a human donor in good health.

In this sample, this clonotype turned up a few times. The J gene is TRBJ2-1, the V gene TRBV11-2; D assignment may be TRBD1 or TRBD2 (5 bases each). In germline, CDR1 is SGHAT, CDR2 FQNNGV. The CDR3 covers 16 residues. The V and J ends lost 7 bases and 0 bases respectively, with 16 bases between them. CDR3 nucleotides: TGTGCCAGCACACGGGGTGGGGCGGGCTCCTACAATGAGCAGTTCTTC. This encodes CASTRGGAGSYNEQFF.

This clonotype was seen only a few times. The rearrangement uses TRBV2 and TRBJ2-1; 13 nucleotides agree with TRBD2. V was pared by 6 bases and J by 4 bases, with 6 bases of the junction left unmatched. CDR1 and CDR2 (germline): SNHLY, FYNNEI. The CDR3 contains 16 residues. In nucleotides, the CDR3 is TGTGCCAGCAGGGACACTAGCGGGGGGGCTTACAATGAGCAGTTCTTC. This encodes CASRDTSGGAYNEQFF.

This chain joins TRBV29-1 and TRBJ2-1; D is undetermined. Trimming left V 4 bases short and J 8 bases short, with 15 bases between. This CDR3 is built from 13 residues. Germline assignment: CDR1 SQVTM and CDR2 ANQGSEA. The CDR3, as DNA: TGCAGCGTTGTTTTTTCGGCGGAAGATGAGCAGTTCTTC. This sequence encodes CSVVFSAEDEQFF.

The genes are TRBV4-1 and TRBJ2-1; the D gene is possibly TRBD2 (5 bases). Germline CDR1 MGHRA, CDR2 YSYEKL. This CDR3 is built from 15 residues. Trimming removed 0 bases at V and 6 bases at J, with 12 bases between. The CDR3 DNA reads TGCGCCAGCAGCCAAGATCATAGCGTGGGCAATGAGCAGTTCTTC. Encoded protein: CASSQDHSVGNEQFF.

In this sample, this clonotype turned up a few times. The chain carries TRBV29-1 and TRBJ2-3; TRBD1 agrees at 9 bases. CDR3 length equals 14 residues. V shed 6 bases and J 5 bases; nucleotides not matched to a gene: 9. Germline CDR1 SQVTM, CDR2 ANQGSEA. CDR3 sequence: CSVGKGTGQDTQYF. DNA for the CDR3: TGCAGCGTCGGTAAGGGGACAGGGCAAGATACGCAGTATTTT.

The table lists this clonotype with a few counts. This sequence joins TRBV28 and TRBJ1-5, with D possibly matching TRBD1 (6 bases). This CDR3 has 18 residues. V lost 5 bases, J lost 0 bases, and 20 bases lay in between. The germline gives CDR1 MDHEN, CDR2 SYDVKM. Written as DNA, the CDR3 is TGTGCCAGCAGTCTGGGGGCCGGAGGACTTTATAGCAATCAGCCCCAGCATTTT. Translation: CASSLGAGGLYSNQPQHF.

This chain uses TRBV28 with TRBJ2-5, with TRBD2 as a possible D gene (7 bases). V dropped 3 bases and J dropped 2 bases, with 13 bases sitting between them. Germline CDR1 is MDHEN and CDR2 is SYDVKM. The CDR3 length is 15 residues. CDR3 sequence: CASSFWRGPQETQYF. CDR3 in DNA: TGTGCCAGCAGTTTTTGGCGGGGGCCACAAGAGACCCAGTACTTC.

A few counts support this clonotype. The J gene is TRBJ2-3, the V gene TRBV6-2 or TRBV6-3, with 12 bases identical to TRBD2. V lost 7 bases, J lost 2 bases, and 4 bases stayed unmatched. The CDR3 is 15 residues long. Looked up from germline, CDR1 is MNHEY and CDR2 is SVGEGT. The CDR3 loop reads CASTPSGGDTDTQYF. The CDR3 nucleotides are TGTGCCAGCACCCCTAGCGGGGGGGACACAGATACGCAGTATTTT.

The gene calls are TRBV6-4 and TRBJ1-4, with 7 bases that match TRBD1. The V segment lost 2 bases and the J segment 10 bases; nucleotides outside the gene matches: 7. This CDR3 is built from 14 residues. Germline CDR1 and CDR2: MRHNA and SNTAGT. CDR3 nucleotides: TGTGCCAGCAGTGACGTTGACAGGGTTGGAAAACTGTTTTTT. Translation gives CASSDVDRVGKLFF.

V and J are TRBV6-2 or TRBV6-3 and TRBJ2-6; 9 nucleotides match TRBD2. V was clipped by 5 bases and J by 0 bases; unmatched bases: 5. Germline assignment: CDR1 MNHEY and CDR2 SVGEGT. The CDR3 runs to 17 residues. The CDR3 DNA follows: TGTGCCAGCAGTCCACGACTAGCGGACTCTGGGGCCAACGTCCTGACTTTC. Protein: CASSPRLADSGANVLTF.

DNA for the CDR3: TGCGCCAGCAGCGACGATGGGAGCACAGATACGCAGTATTTT. Translating gives CASSDDGSTDTQYF. This rearrangement joins TRBV5-1 to TRBJ2-3; D is undetermined. Germline CDR1 SGHRS, CDR2 YFSETQ. The CDR3 covers 14 residues. Trimming stripped 4 bases from V and 0 bases from J, with 9 bases between.

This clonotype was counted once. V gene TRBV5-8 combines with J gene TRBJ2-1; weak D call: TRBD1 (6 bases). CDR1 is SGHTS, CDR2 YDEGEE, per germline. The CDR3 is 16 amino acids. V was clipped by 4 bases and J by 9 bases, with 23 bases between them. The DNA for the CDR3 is TGTGCCAGCAGCGCATACAGGGATCTGGGACAAAGTGAGCAGTTCTTC. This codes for CASSAYRDLGQSEQFF.

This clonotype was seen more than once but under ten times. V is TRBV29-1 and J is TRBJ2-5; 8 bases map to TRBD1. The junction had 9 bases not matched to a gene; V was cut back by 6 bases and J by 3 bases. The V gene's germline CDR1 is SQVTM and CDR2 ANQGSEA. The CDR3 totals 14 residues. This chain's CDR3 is CSVGTGAAKETQYF. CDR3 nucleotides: TGCAGCGTAGGGACAGGAGCAGCCAAAGAGACCCAGTACTTC.

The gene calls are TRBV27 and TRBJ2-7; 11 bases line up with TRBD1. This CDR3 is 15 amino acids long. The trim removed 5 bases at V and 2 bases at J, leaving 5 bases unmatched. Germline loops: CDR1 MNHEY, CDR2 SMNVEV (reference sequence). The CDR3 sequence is CASSAMGQGAYEQYF. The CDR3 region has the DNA TGTGCCAGCAGTGCGATGGGACAGGGGGCCTACGAGCAGTACTTC.

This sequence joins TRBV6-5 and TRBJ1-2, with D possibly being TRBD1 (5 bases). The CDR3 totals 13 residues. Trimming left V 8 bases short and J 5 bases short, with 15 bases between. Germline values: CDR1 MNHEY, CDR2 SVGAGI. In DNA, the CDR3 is TGTGCCAGCCAGGGTGGGGGTTTTTATGGCTACACCTTC. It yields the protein CASQGGGFYGYTF.

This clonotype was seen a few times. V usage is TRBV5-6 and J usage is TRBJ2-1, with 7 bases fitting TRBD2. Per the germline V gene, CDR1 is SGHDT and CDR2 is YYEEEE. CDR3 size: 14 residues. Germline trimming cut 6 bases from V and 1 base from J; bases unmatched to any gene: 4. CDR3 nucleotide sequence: TGTGCCAGCATCCCGGGGGGTTCCTACAATGAGCAGTTCTTC. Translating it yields CASIPGGSYNEQFF.

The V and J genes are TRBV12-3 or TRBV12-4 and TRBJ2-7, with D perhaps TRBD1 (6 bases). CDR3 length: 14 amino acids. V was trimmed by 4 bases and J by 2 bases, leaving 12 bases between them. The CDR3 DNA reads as TGTGCCAGCAGTTCTTGGGGGCCGCCCTACGAGCAGTACTTC. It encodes CASSSWGPPYEQYF.

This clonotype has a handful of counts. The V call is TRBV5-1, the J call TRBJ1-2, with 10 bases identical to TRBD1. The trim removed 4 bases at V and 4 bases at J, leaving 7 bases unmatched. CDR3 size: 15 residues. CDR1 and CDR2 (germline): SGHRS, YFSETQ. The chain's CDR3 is CASSPRQGAGYGYTF. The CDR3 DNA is TGCGCCAGCAGCCCCCGACAGGGGGCTGGCTATGGCTACACCTTC.

CDR3 residues: CASSVDRQGGVGGYTF. The DNA of the CDR3 is TGTGCCAGCAGCGTAGATCGCCAAGGAGGGGTGGGCGGCTACACCTTC. The chain combines TRBV9 with TRBJ1-2, with a weak D call TRBD1 (5 bases). V lost 0 bases, J lost 8 bases, and 20 bases lay in between. This CDR3 comprises 16 residues. The germline CDR1 and CDR2 sequences are SGDLS and YYNGEE.

Here the CDR3 DNA reads TGTGCCAGCAGTCCCTCAAGTGAAGCTTTCTTT. Translation: CASSPSSEAFF. V is TRBV25-1 and J is TRBJ1-1; D not certain. This CDR3 has 11 residues. The germline gives CDR1 MGHDK, CDR2 SYGVNS. V lost 5 bases, J lost 7 bases, and 8 bases lay in between.

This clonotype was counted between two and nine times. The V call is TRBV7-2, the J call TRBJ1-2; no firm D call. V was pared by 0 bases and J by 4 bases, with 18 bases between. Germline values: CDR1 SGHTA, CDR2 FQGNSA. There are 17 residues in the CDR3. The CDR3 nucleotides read TGTGCCAGCAGCTTAGCGTACACAGCCTTGACTTCCTATGGCTACACCTTC. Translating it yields CASSLAYTALTSYGYTF.

The CDR3 DNA follows: TGTGCCTCTCGGTTCCGGAACACTGAAGCTTTCTTT. Translating it yields CASRFRNTEAFF. This chain links TRBV7-8 with TRBJ1-1; D remains unclear. V shed 11 bases and J shed 1 base, with 11 bases lying between them. The CDR3 runs to 12 residues. The germline gives CDR1 SGHVS, CDR2 FQNEAQ.

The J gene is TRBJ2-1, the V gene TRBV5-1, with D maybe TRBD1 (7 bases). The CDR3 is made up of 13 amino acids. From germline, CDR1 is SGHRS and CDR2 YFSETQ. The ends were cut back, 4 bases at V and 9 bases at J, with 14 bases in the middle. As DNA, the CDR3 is TGCGCCAGCAGCCAGAGGAGGGGGCCTGAGCAGTTCTTC. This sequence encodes CASSQRRGPEQFF.

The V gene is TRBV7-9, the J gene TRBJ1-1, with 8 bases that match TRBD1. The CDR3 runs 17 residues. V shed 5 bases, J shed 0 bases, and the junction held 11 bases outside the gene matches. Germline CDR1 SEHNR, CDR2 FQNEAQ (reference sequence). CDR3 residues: CASSRGTGLFMNTEAFF. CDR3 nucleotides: TGTGCCAGCAGCCGGGGGACAGGCCTGTTCATGAACACTGAAGCTTTCTTT.

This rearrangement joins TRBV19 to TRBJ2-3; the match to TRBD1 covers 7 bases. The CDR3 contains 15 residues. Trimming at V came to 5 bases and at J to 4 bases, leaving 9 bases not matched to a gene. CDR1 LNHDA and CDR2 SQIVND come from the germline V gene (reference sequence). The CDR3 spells CASSSDRVHSDTQYF. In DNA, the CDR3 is TGTGCCAGTAGTTCTGACAGGGTCCATTCAGATACGCAGTATTTT.

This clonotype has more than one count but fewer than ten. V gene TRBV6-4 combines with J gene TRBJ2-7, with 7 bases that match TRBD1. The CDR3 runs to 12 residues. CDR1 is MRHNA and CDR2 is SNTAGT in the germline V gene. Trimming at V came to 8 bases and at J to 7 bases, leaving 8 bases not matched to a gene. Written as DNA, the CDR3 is TGTGCCAGCGGACAAAACAGGGGTGAGCAGTACTTC. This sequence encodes CASGQNRGEQYF.

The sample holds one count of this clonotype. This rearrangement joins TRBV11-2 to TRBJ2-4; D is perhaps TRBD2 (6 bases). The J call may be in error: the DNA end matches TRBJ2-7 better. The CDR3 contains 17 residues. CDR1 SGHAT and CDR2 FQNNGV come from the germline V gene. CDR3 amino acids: CASSLDVFGTQDYEQYF. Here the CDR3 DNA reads TGTGCCAGCAGCTTAGATGTATTTGGGACTCAGGACTACGAGCAGTACTTC.

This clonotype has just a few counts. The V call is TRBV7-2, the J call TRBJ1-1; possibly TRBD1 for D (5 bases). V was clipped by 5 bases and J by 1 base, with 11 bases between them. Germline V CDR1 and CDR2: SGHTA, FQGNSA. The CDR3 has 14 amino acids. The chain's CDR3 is CASSLRTRNTEAFF. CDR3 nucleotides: TGTGCCAGCAGCCTCAGGACACGGAACACTGAAGCTTTCTTT.

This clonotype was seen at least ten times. CDR3 in DNA: TGTGCCAGCAGTTCAATAATAGCGGGTGAGCAGTACTTC. This sequence encodes CASSSIIAGEQYF. J is TRBJ2-7 and V is TRBV6-5, with 7 nucleotides matching TRBD2. The trim removed 4 bases at V and 7 bases at J, leaving 7 bases unmatched. The CDR3 consists of 13 residues. CDR1 and CDR2 (germline): MNHEY, SVGAGI.

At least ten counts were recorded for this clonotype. The CDR3 nucleotides are TGCAGTGTTCCCGTAGCTGCACAGCCCTACGAGCAGTACTTC. It translates to CSVPVAAQPYEQYF. The V call is TRBV20-1, the J call TRBJ2-7; D gene uncertain. Germline V gene data show CDR1 as DFQATT and CDR2 as SNEGSKA (reference sequence). The CDR3 runs 14 residues. V was shortened by 7 bases and J by 2 bases, with 18 bases between the two germline ends.

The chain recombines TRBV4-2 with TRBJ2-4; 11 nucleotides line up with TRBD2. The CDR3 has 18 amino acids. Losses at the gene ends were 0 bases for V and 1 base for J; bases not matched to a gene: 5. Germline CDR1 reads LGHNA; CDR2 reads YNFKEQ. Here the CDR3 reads CASSQESSGRRAKNIQYF. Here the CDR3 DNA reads TGTGCCAGCAGCCAAGAATCTAGCGGGAGGAGGGCCAAAAACATTCAGTACTTC.

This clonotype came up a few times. CDR3 residues: CASSGRLVGSTDTQYF. CDR3 sequence (DNA): TGTGCCAGCAGCGGCCGACTAGTGGGTAGCACAGATACGCAGTATTTT. This sequence joins TRBV11-3 and TRBJ2-3, with TRBD2 as a possible D gene (6 bases). This CDR3 has 16 amino acids. V lost 5 bases, J lost 0 bases, and 15 bases lay in between. From germline, CDR1 is SGHNT and CDR2 YENEEA. The whole variable domain, remainder taken from reference TRBV11-3 and TRBJ2-3, is EAGVVQSPRYKIIEKKQPVAFWCNPISGHNTLYWYLQNLGQGPELLIRYENEEAVDDSQLPKDRFSAERLKGVDSTLKIQPAELGDSAVYLCASSGRLVGSTDTQYFGPGTRLTVL.